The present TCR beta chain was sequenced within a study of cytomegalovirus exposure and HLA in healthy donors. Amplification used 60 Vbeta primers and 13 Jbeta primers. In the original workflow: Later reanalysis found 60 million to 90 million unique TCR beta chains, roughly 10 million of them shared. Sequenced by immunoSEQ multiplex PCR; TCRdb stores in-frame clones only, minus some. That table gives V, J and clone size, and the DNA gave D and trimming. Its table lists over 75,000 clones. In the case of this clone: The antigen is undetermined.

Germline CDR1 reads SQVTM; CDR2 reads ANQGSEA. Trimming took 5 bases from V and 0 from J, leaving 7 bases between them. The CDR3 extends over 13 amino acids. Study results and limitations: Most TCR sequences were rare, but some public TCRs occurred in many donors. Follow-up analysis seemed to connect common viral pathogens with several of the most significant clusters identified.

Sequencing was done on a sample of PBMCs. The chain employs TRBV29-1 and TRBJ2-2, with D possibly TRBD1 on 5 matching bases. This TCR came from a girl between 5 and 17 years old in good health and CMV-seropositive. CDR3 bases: TGCAGCGTTAGACAGCCGAACACCGGGGAGCTGTTTTTT. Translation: CSVRQPNTGELFF.